This record covers a single T cell receptor beta chain. The CDR3 totals 17 residues. Germline V gene lookup returns CDR1 LNHDA and CDR2 SQIVND (reference sequence). V lost 3 bases to trimming and J lost 2 bases, with 16 bases between them. This specimen belongs to a study of shared clonotypes between healthy human individuals. Only in-frame clones appear in the TCRdb table, and some are missing; sequencing was by immunoSEQ multiplex PCR. The sample has some 2,100,000 clones; 90% to 96% are singletons. Sequencing was carried out using naive CD4+ T cells sorted from blood. The subset denotes: CD45RA+ positively selected. The gene calls are TRBV19 and TRBJ2-2; D might be TRBD2 (5 bases). The source is a man between 18 and 29 years old in good health. CDR3 sequence: CASSIAGLTSNTGELFF. CDR3 nucleotide sequence: TGTGCCAGTAGTATCGCTGGACTCACTTCTAACACCGGGGAGCTGTTTTTT.